The T cell receptor (beta chain) under discussion was sequenced for a study of metastatic and nonmetastatic thyroid tumors. This CDR3 has 13 amino acids. The germline V gene encodes CDR1 SNHLY and CDR2 FYNNEI. Original processing notes: Construction of a distant-metastasis classifier for papillary thyroid cancer relied on CDR3 differences across clinicopathological groups. TCRdb re-analyzed the PCR reads through MiXCR. The V and J calls come from TCRdb's annotation, not from the publication. The data contain over 30,000 clones, approximately 20% of them singletons. Points on this clone: A much larger clone lies one base from this, so it may be a read error. Other DNA sequences within the sample encode an identical CDR3.

Before thyroid surgery, none of the patients had received any treatment. The receptor's source is a female donor with papillary thyroid cancer or a benign thyroid nodule (not recorded which). Some clones in this sample may be carry-over from other donors' samples. The rearrangement links TRBV2 to TRBJ2-1, with D perhaps matching TRBD2 (6 bases). Source material: tumor tissue. The CDR3 DNA reads TGTGCCAGTAGTGGAGGGGTGTTGGGTGAGCAGTTCTTC. Translated, it gives CASSGGVLGEQFF.